This entry concerns a single T cell receptor (beta chain). What this receptor recognizes is not known. No clone much larger than this one lies a single base away; base qualities are absent. Receptor amplification or capture employed 5' RACE. Sequencing took place on an Illumina HiSeq 2500. A second PCR of roughly 7 to 12 cycles was run with a J-beta primer mix and a sample-barcoded 5' primer. A template-switch 5' adaptor carrying 12 random nucleotides introduced a unique molecular identifier onto each TCR beta cDNA molecule. At least 3 million CDR3-containing paired-end reads were obtained from each sample. First-strand cDNA was synthesized from all RNA with the Mint cDNA synthesis kit, primed by a TRBC-specific oligonucleotide. Following uracil-DNA glycosylase treatment, a first 18-cycle PCR with universal primers M1SS and BC2_uni_R was performed on all cDNA. In the paper's pipeline: For normalization, 1 million high-quality reads were randomly selected from each sample, with every read carrying a distinct molecular identifier. Reads sharing molecular identifiers were discarded rather than binned into consensus sequences. CDR3 identification, clonotype clustering and error correction used MiTCR with a Q25 quality threshold and the strictest error-elimination algorithm. A nonparametric unseen species model with Euler transformation was used to estimate lower-bound total TCR beta diversity. In TCRdb, the public reads were trimmed at Q25 with fastp and aligned with MiXCR, with productive beta chains retained. Rows with a matching CDR3 protein are joined into one entry that keeps the most common DNA and genes. These V and J calls are TCRdb output, not the study's own analysis. This sample has 750,000 to 950,000 distinct CDR3 sequences in its table, and 20% to 30% of those were observed once. Together, the top ten hold 2.5% to 3.5% of the sample.

This entry is derived from a study of blood T cells in healthy people across ages (dated by TCRdb to between 2014 and 2017). In the study overall: In model experiments, roughly one uniquely barcoded TCR beta cDNA molecule per two T cells was captured by template switching. For two donors (one aged 18 to 29 and one aged 80 or older), the study analyzed two additional independent replicas of 1 million unique cDNA reads from the same blood draw. Age-related changes in TCR beta repertoire diversity were measured in the study by deep sequencing normalized with unique cDNA molecular identifiers. The donors were split into four age groups: young (average 16 years), middle-aged (about 40), aged (over 55) and long-lived (82). Findings and caveats that apply to the study as a whole: Conclusive comparison of naive and antigen-experienced compartments was prevented by the profiling of bulk unsorted PBMCs. Because donor CMV infection status was unknown, age-related changes in expanded clonotypes were potentially confounded. As age increased, observed TCR beta diversity per million T cells dropped in a roughly linear way, and a significant reduction was already evident by age 40. Compared with the aged group, more naive CD4+ T cells, fewer expanded clones and increased TCR diversity were shown by the long-lived group, suggesting age selection. Estimates of total diversity based on one million sequenced T cells were regarded as lower bounds and as underestimates. There was a strong correlation between observed TCR beta diversity and the percentage of naive T cells measured by flow cytometry.

The 35 to 40 donors, aged about 6 to 95 years, were systemically healthy Caucasian individuals from Russia. Ten milliliters of peripheral blood were drawn from each donor into EDTA-treated Vacutainer tubes. Ficoll-Paque density-gradient centrifugation was used to isolate PBMCs, with at least 6.5 million obtained per sample. Trizol reagent was used to extract total RNA from the PBMCs, yielding at least 6 micrograms per sample. For every donor, an aliquot of PBMCs went through flow cytometry to measure the percentages of naive CD45RAhigh/CD27high T cells. These data were also filed under a second study, of T cells of mothers and their children. In that second paper, the authors write: The donors were nine systemically healthy Caucasian individuals, made up of three mothers and their six children. cDNA synthesis used all of the extracted RNA, with roughly 1.5 ug of RNA in each 15 ul reaction. In the second PCR, sample barcodes and 2-4 random nucleotides were introduced via the M1S primer. More than 8 million TCR beta CDR3 reads were obtained from each mother, and about 3 million reads were obtained from each child. Thymic selection similarly shapes TCR recombination output in related and unrelated pairs, with minor effect from inherited differences. Related mother-child pairs always showed normalized repertoire overlap that was slightly higher than in unrelated mother-child pairs, though the difference was never significant. No persistent microchimeric T cell clones were found, with a detection sensitivity of roughly 100 clones per million clonotypes. The study used deep NGS to compare TCR beta repertoires of mothers and children, seeking features distinguishing related mother-child pairs from unrelated individuals. On average, the children were approximately 11 +/- 4 years old, while the mothers were about 40 +/- 4 years old. Libraries were sequenced on Illumina HiSeq 2000 with 100+100 nt paired-end reads after adapter ligation with NEBNext reagents. To avoid cross-contamination, the mother libraries and the child libraries were prepared a month apart and sequenced in separate runs. For each donor, between roughly 450,000 and 2,300,000 distinct TCR beta clonotypes were identified. Naive TCR beta clonotypes were estimated from low-frequency clonotypes matched to each donor's FACS-determined naive share, without sorting.

This TCR was sampled from a boy aged 10-17 years in good health. Sequencing was performed on blood.

The CDR3 region reads CASSSSGLDTEAFF. The nucleotides are TGTGCCAGCAGTTCGTCGGGGCTGGACACTGAAGCTTTCTTT. The rearrangement combines TRBV6-5 with TRBJ1-1; tentative D gene TRBD1, with 5 bases matching. CDR1 MNHEY and CDR2 SVGAGI were looked up in the germline V gene. V and J lose 4 bases and 3 bases, and a span of 12 bases separates them. Its CDR3 holds 14 amino acids, cysteine through phenylalanine. Only CDR3 DNA remains: 42 bases, in frame from the first base.